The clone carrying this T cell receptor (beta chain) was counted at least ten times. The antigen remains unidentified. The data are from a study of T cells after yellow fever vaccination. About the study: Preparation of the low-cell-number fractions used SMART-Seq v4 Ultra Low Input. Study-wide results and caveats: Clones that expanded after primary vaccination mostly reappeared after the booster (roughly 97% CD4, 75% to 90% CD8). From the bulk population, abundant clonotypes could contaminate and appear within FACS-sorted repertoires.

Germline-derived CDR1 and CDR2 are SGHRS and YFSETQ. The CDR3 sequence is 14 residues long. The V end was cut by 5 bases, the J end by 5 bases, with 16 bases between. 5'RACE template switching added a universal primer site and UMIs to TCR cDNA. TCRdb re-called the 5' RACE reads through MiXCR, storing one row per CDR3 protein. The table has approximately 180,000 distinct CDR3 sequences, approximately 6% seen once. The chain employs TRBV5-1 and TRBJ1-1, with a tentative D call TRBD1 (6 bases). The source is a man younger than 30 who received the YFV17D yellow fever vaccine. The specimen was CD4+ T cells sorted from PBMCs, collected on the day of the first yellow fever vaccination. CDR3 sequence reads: CASRSLQGRTEAFF. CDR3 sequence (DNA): TGCGCCAGCAGATCCCTACAGGGTAGGACTGAAGCTTTCTTT.